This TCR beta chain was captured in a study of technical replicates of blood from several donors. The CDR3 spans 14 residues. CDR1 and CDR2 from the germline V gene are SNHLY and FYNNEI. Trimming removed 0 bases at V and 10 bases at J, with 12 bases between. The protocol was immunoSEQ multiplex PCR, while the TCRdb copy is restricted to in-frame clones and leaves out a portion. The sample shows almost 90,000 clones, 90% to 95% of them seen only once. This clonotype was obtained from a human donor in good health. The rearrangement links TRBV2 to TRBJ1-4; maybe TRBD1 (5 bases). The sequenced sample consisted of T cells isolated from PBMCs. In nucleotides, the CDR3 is TGTGCCAGCAGTGAAGCGGGGGGGGAAGGAAAACTGTTTTTT. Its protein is CASSEAGGEGKLFF.